What follows are 18 T cell receptor beta chains derived from one specimen sequenced in a study of PD-1 blockade in classical Hodgkin lymphoma. Stated time point: cycle 4 day 1 (C4D1), after five to seven weeks of nivolumab. All patients experienced relapse after autologous stem cell transplantation, and brentuximab vedotin exposure was variable. Assay used: immunoSEQ multiplex PCR; TCRdb lists only in-frame clones, some missing. The table records 20,000 to 25,000 clones, approximately 65% of them present only once. This material consisted of peripheral blood mononuclear cells (PBMCs), taken before the fourth cycle of nivolumab. The receptors shown here come from a human donor with classical Hodgkin lymphoma.

V gene TRBV7-2 combines with J gene TRBJ2-3, with TRBD1 matching 7 bases. Unmatched junction bases numbered 4, after V lost 4 bases and J lost 0 bases. CDR3 length: 15 residues. The germline CDR1 and CDR2 sequences are SGHTA and FQGNSA. CDR3 protein: CASSSWDSSTDTQYF. In DNA form, the CDR3 reads TGTGCCAGCAGCTCCTGGGACAGTAGCACAGATACGCAGTATTTT.

The gene calls are TRBV28 and TRBJ1-3, with a tentative D call TRBD1 (5 bases). Per the germline V gene, CDR1 is MDHEN and CDR2 is SYDVKM. This CDR3 is 16 amino acids long. The V end lost 7 bases, the J end lost 2 bases, and 18 bases lay between the germline ends. The CDR3 DNA follows: TGTGCCAGCATTACCGGCGGGGGGGTCCCTGGAAACACCATATATTTT. It is translated as CASITGGGVPGNTIYF.

The J gene is TRBJ1-6, the V gene TRBV6-6, with TRBD1 as a possible D gene (5 bases). Germline assignment: CDR1 MNHNY and CDR2 SVGAGI (reference sequence). CDR3 length: 13 residues. Trimming removed 2 bases from V and 9 bases from J, with 8 bases in between. CDR3 in DNA: TGTGCCAGCAGTTACAAAAGGGGTTCACCCCTCCACTTT. It codes for CASSYKRGSPLHF.

This clone has just one count. The chain carries TRBV27 and TRBJ2-2, with D perhaps matching TRBD1 or TRBD2 (5 bases each). The CDR3 has 17 residues. Germline V gene data show CDR1 as MNHEY and CDR2 as SMNVEV (reference sequence). Trimming left V 7 bases short and J 4 bases short, with 22 bases between. As DNA, the CDR3 is TGTGCCAGCAAGTTCCGACTTGCAGGGACGAGCACCGGGGAGCTGTTTTTT. Encoded protein: CASKFRLAGTSTGELFF.

Regarding this clone: Mismatch with germline at one junction end may stem from a read error. The gene calls are TRBV19 and TRBJ1-2; 7 bases fit TRBD1. This CDR3 contains 15 residues. The germline V gene encodes CDR1 LNHDA and CDR2 SQIVND (reference sequence). The CDR3 nucleotides are TGTGCCAGTAGTATAAAGCTTGGGACAGCCCTCTACGGAGACTTC. This sequence encodes CASSIKLGTALYGDF.

This clone was observed once. CDR3 DNA: TGTGCCAGCAGTTACGGGGACAGAGTCTACAATGAGCAGTTCTTC. Its protein product is CASSYGDRVYNEQFF. The rearrangement links TRBV6-5 to TRBJ2-1; 7 bases agree with TRBD1. This CDR3 has 15 residues. Germline V lookup: CDR1 MNHEY, CDR2 SVGAGI. The junction had 4 bases not matched to a gene; V was cut back by 2 bases and J by 3 bases.

CDR3 residues: CASSQEPGINTEAFF. DNA of the CDR3: TGCGCCAGCAGCCAAGAGCCGGGCATAAACACTGAAGCTTTCTTT. The genes are TRBV4-1 and TRBJ1-1; D is uncertain. V dropped 0 bases and J dropped 2 bases, with 10 bases sitting between them. This CDR3 contains 15 residues. The germline gives CDR1 MGHRA, CDR2 YSYEKL.

The rearrangement joins TRBV6-1 to TRBJ2-5; the D gene is possibly TRBD2 (6 bases). Germline V CDR1 and CDR2: MNHNS, SASEGT. V shed 2 bases and J shed 4 bases, with 11 bases lying between them. The CDR3 is 14 amino acids. The chain's CDR3 is CASSESLGGETQYF. DNA for the CDR3: TGTGCCAGCAGTGAATCGTTGGGGGGAGAGACCCAGTACTTC.

The V gene is TRBV7-3, the J gene TRBJ1-1; 8 positions agree with TRBD1. The CDR3 runs to 13 residues. The germline V gene has CDR1 SGHTA and CDR2 FQGTGA. J gave up 3 bases and V 3 bases, and 0 bases lay outside the gene matches. CDR3 residues: CASSLTGDTEAFF. CDR3 bases: TGTGCCAGCAGCTTGACAGGGGACACTGAAGCTTTCTTT.

V usage is TRBV10-3 and J usage is TRBJ2-5, with D maybe TRBD1 (5 bases). The CDR3 runs 14 residues. Germline CDR1 is ENHRY and CDR2 is SYGVKD. CDR3 DNA sequence: TGTGCATCATCCCAGGGTATTCCACAAGAGACCCAGTACTTC. Translated: CASSQGIPQETQYF.

The genes are TRBV9 and TRBJ1-6, with D unclear. Germline V gene sequence: CDR1 SGDLS, CDR2 YYNGEE. Trimming took off 4 bases at V and 11 bases at J, with 19 bases between the two ends. CDR3 length equals 15 residues. The CDR3 DNA sequence: TGTGCCAGCAGCCCCAACGGGAAGGCAAGGGCACCCCTCCACTTT. Protein product: CASSPNGKARAPLHF.

This clone came up once. This chain uses TRBV27 with TRBJ2-1; perhaps TRBD1 as D (7 bases). This CDR3 is 15 amino acids long. The germline gives CDR1 MNHEY, CDR2 SMNVEV (reference sequence). V was clipped by 5 bases and J by 8 bases, with 19 bases between them. CDR3 coding DNA: TGTGCCAGCAGTCTTCGACAGGGAGGCCCCCATGAGCAGTTCTTC. The encoded protein is CASSLRQGGPHEQFF.

The chain couples TRBV9 to TRBJ2-1; D is unclear. Germline V gene lookup returns CDR1 SGDLS and CDR2 YYNGEE. The CDR3 consists of 13 residues. The germline V and J ends were trimmed by 4 bases and 8 bases, with 13 bases remaining between them. For the CDR3, the DNA is TGTGCCAGCAGCTCCCACGAAGGGTATGAGCAGTTCTTC. It translates to CASSSHEGYEQFF. The full variable domain, in which reference TRBV9 and TRBJ2-1 provide the parts outside the CDR3, is DSGVTQTPKHLITATGQRVTLRCSPRSGDLSVYWYQQSLDQGLQFLIQYYNGEERAKGNILERFSAQQFPDLHSELNLSSLELGDSALYFCASSSHEGYEQFFGPGTRLTVL.

This rearrangement joins TRBV7-2 to TRBJ2-3; TRBD1 is a possible D gene (6 bases). V was trimmed by 5 bases and J by 4 bases, leaving 10 bases between them. Germline values: CDR1 SGHTA, CDR2 FQGNSA. The CDR3 is 13 residues long. CDR3 region: CASSLRQADTQYF. For the CDR3, the DNA is TGTGCCAGCAGCCTGCGACAGGCAGATACGCAGTATTTT.

The rearrangement uses TRBV6-6 and TRBJ1-1; D is undetermined. V was clipped by 6 bases and J by 0 bases, with 5 bases between them. Per germline, CDR1 MNHNY and CDR2 SVGAGI (reference sequence). The CDR3 covers 12 residues. CDR3 residues: CASRDLNTEAFF. In nucleotides, the CDR3 is TGTGCCAGCAGAGATTTGAACACTGAAGCTTTCTTT.

CDR3 coding DNA: TGTGCCAGCAGTTCGACAGGGAGAACTGAAGCTTTCTTT. Amino acids: CASSSTGRTEAFF. The chain is built from TRBV6-6 and TRBJ1-1; 7 bases map to TRBD1. V was pared by 4 bases and J by 5 bases, with 4 bases of the junction left unmatched. Germline loops: CDR1 MNHNY, CDR2 SVGAGI (reference sequence). The CDR3 length is 13 residues.

The chain joins TRBV9 to TRBJ1-5; TRBD1 aligns across 7 bases. J gave up 6 bases and V 3 bases, and 3 bases lay outside the gene matches. Germline CDR1 SGDLS, CDR2 YYNGEE. CDR3 length: 13 residues. The DNA for the CDR3 is TGTGCCAGCAGCGCAGGGGGACTTCAGCCCCAGCATTTT. Translated, it gives CASSAGGLQPQHF.

CDR3 region: CASRPGQGNEKLFF. In nucleotides, the CDR3 is TGTGCCAGCAGGCCGGGACAGGGGAATGAAAAACTGTTTTTT. V gene TRBV6-1 combines with J gene TRBJ1-4; 10 positions match TRBD1. The CDR3 extends over 14 amino acids. Germline V lookup: CDR1 MNHNS, CDR2 SASEGT. V shed 6 bases, J shed 5 bases, and the junction held 3 bases outside the gene matches.